The rows below give T cell receptor beta chains drawn from one sample of a study of shared clonotypes between healthy human individuals. The method was immunoSEQ multiplex PCR; TCRdb's version includes in-frame clones alone and lacks a portion of them. Counted here are some 2.1 million clones, roughly 95% occurring once; the ten biggest clones make up about 1.7%. Sequencing was performed on naive CD8+ T cells from PBMCs. The source of these receptors is a man in his late teens or twenties in good health. Some clones in this sample may be carry-over from other donors' samples. Each CDR3 is given with its conserved first and last residue. The D gene is left open where the match is weak. Clone sizes are given selectively: once, few, many, or a class where the clone is expanded.

j_call | clone_size | v_call | d_call | cdr3_aa | cdr3_nt
TRBJ2-2 | - | TRBV27 | - | CASSTRQPHTGELFF | TGTGCCAGCAGTACCAGACAGCCCCACACCGGGGAGCTGTTTTTT
TRBJ2-5 | - | TRBV11-2 | - | CASSRAPRYQETQYF | TGTGCCAGCAGCCGAGCGCCCCGGTATCAAGAGACCCAGTACTTC
TRBJ2-7 | - | TRBV14 | TRBD2 | CASSQGLAGAYEQYF | TGTGCCAGCAGCCAAGGACTAGCGGGGGCCTACGAGCAGTACTTC
TRBJ2-1 | once | TRBV7-8 | - | CASSLVLHEQFF | TGTGCCAGCAGCTTAGTTTTACATGAGCAGTTCTTC
TRBJ2-7 | - | TRBV7-2 | - | CASSLAPGPYEQYF | TGTGCCAGCAGCTTAGCTCCTGGCCCCTACGAGCAGTACTTC
TRBJ1-1 | - | TRBV6-1 | - | CASSELGGLMGTEAFF | TGTGCCAGCAGTGAATTGGGGGGGTTAATGGGGACTGAAGCTTTCTTT
TRBJ2-1 | - | TRBV27 | - | CATRMTQVKVDEQFF | TGTGCCACCCGAATGACACAGGTTAAGGTCGATGAGCAGTTCTTC
TRBJ2-7 | - | TRBV9 | - | CASSAGEGEVGYEQYF | TGTGCCAGCAGCGCCGGGGAGGGGGAAGTGGGCTACGAGCAGTACTTC
TRBJ1-1 | - | TRBV28 | - | CASSLGKGGGTEAFF | TGTGCCAGCAGTTTAGGGAAGGGGGGTGGCACTGAAGCTTTCTTT
TRBJ1-5 | few | TRBV7-9 | - | CASSLGRGPGGKEPQHF | TGTGCCAGCAGCTTAGGTAGAGGTCCCGGTGGGAAGGAGCCCCAGCATTTT
TRBJ2-7 | - | TRBV27 | - | CASSSSVGPLLYEQYF | TGTGCCAGCAGTTCAAGTGTTGGCCCTCTGCTGTACGAGCAGTACTTC